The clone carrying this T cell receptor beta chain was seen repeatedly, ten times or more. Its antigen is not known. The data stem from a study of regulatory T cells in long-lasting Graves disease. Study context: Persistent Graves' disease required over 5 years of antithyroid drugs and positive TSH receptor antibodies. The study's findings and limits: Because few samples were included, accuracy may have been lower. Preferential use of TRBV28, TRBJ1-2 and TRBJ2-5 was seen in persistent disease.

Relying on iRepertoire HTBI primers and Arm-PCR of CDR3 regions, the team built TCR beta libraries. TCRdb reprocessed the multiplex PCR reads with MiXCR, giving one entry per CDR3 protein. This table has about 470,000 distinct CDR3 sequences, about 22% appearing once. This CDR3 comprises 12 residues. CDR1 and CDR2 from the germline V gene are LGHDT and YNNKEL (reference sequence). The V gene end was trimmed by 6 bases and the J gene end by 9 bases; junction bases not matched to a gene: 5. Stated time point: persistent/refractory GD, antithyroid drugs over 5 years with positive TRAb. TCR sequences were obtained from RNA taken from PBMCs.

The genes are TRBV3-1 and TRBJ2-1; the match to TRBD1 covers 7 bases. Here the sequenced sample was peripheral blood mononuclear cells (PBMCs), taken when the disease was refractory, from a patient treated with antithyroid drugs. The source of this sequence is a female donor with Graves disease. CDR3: CASSHRGSEQFF. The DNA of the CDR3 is TGTGCCAGCAGTCACAGGGGCAGTGAGCAGTTCTTC.